This T cell receptor (beta chain) was identified in a study of shared clonotypes between healthy human individuals. The assay was immunoSEQ multiplex PCR, and TCRdb's table has in-frame clones only and misses some. This table holds about 560,000 clones, roughly four fifths found once. The CDR3 loop spans 14 amino acids. Germline loops: CDR1 MNHEY, CDR2 SMNVEV (reference sequence). The V end lost 5 bases, the J end lost 8 bases, and 18 bases lay between the germline ends. This chain uses TRBV27 with TRBJ1-2; no definite D call. The sample taken for sequencing was PBMCs. The clonotype comes from a woman between 40 and 55 years old in good health. Some clones in this sample may be carry-over from other donors' samples. CDR3 DNA sequence: TGTGCCAGCAGTAAAGCCGGGCCAGCTTCGGGCTACACCTTC. It specifies CASSKAGPASGYTF.